The sequence of this T cell receptor (beta chain) was determined in a study of cytomegalovirus exposure and HLA in healthy donors. The primer mix had 60 Vbeta and 13 Jbeta primers. Profiled with immunoSEQ multiplex PCR; TCRdb holds only in-frame clones, not every one. The sample includes 200,000 or so clones, over 60% of them seen just once. Study-wide points: Among TCR beta chains of equal frequency, HLA-associated ones were more clonally expanded in a later analysis.

To note about this clone: Its specificity is not known.

The sequencing sample was made of PBMCs. The source of this sequence is a man aged 35 to 55 in good health and CMV-seronegative.

The CDR3 is CASSVKGDKISPLHF. DNA for the CDR3: TGTGCCAGCAGCGTAAAAGGGGACAAGATTTCACCCCTCCACTTT. This chain connects TRBV9 to TRBJ1-6, with D possibly being TRBD1 (6 bases). Trimming shortened V by 1 base and J by 9 bases, and 14 bases separated the two germline ends. CDR1 is SGDLS and CDR2 is YYNGEE in the germline V gene. The CDR3 spans 15 residues. The full variable domain, with the rest looked up from reference TRBV9 and TRBJ1-6, is DSGVTQTPKHLITATGQRVTLRCSPRSGDLSVYWYQQSLDQGLQFLIQYYNGEERAKGNILERFSAQQFPDLHSELNLSSLELGDSALYFCASSVKGDKISPLHFGNGTRLTVT.